This TCR beta chain was documented in a study of T cells expressing NK-cell markers (dated by TCRdb to the early 2020s). Study-wide context: TCR beta-chain repertoires were profiled in sorted CD3+CD56+NKG2C+, CD3+CD56+NKG2C- and CD3+CD56-NKG2C+ T-cell subsets from about 8 donors. Libraries were sequenced as 2 x 150 bp reads on Illumina HiSeq 2000/2500, MiSeq or NextSeq. Of the eight sequenced donors, seven were found to be HCMV-seropositive and one was found to be HCMV-seronegative. The eight sequenced donors were randomly selected healthy volunteers, three men and five women.

The instrument given in TCRdb is Illumina HiSeq 2000. The TCR beta cDNA libraries were made using 5'RACE template switching, a step that added both a universal primer site and unique molecular identifiers. cDNA synthesis was primed from the TCR beta constant segment and was followed by two successive PCR amplification steps. In the source study's methods: MIGEC handled demultiplexing of the reads and grouping by UMI, while MiTCR was used to assemble and quantify clonotypes. To exclude erroneous sequences, any TCR cDNA sequence not supported by at least two reads was discarded. The tcR package was used for downstream repertoire analysis, and clonotypes were matched across fractions by CDR3 nucleotide sequence plus V segment. Antigen specificity was annotated against VDJdb with VDJmatch, allowing one amino acid substitution in CDR3. TCRdb reprocessed the reads, so every CDR3 protein sequence counts as one entry and DNA is not shown. V and J calls and clone size were set by TCRdb, not the authors. The table for this sample lists some 600,000 distinct CDR3 sequences. Of the sample, approximately 3.6% falls within the top ten clones.

Study-wide findings and limitations: Those dominant clonotypes were again the most abundant among CD3+CD56-NKG2C+ cells in a few donors, at roughly 28.3-65%. It remained unclear whether the expanded NKG2C-expressing T cell clones were specific for HCMV antigens. In more than 5 donors, the dominant CD3+CD56+NKG2C+ clonotypes ranked among the top 10 CD8+ clonotypes, making up roughly 1.0-7.0% of CD8+ T cells.

The CDR3 runs 13 residues from the cysteine to the phenylalanine. The DNA is unrecorded. HCMV serostatus was determined by detecting HCMV-specific IgG in serum with a commercial ELISA kit. Peripheral blood mononuclear cells were isolated from blood by Ficoll density gradient centrifugation. Details on this clonotype: Its binding antigen is unknown.

The V and J segments used are TRBV12-3 or TRBV12-4 and TRBJ1-2; TCRdb gives TRBD1 as the D gene, but with no DNA this cannot be confirmed. This TCR came from a man aged 18-30 years in good health. Donor details come from another sample of the same person, matched by shared clones. Sequencing was carried out using blood T cells: a sorted CD56 or NKG2C T cell subset, CD4+ or CD8+ T cells, or bulk PBMC T cells (not recorded which). CDR3 sequence: CASSPDIDYGYTF.